This T cell receptor beta chain was sequenced for a study of glioma-infiltrating T cells. Germline CDR1 and CDR2: LGHDT and YNNKEL (reference sequence). The CDR3 spans 15 residues. The V gene lost 0 bases and the J gene lost 8 bases, with 16 bases spanning the gap. TCR alpha and beta CDR3 regions were amplified from RNA using iRepertoire nested multiplex PCR. For one-step reverse transcription and amplification, about 90-400 ng of tissue mRNA or PBMC total RNA was used. TCRdb reanalysed the multiplex PCR reads using MiXCR and keeps one entry per CDR3 protein. Of 84,000 or so distinct CDR3 sequences listed, less than 30% are singletons.

The origin of this receptor is a human donor with low-grade glioma or glioblastoma, undergoing nonglioma brain surgery, or in good health (not recorded which). The sequenced sample was glioma tissue, nonneoplastic brain tissue, or PBMCs (not recorded which). The V gene is TRBV3-1, the J gene TRBJ1-2; D unresolved. The CDR3: CASSQEPGVVGGYTF. The CDR3 DNA reads TGTGCCAGCAGCCAAGAGCCAGGAGTCGTAGGAGGCTACACCTTC. Drawing the rest from reference TRBV3-1 and TRBJ1-2, the complete variable domain is DTAVSQTPKYLVTQMGNDKSIKCEQNLGHDTMYWYKQDSKKFLKIMFSYNNKELIINETVPNRFSPKSPDKAHLNLHINSLELGDSAVYFCASSQEPGVVGGYTFGSGTRLTVV.